These T cell receptor beta chains were read from a single sample in a study of cytomegalovirus exposure and HLA in healthy donors. The method was immunoSEQ multiplex PCR; TCRdb's version includes in-frame clones alone and lacks a portion of them. The table includes 120,000 or so clones, 65% to 75% detected once. What was sequenced was PBMCs. These receptors originate from a man in his forties in good health and CMV-seropositive. Both conserved end residues are part of each CDR3. D genes are given only for firm matches. Size values are once, few and many counts, or a class for expanded clones, and some rows have none.

NA TRBJ2-5 TRBV5-1 NA TGCGCCAGCAGCTTGACAGGGGGGGACCAAGAGACCCAGTACTTC CASSLTGGDQETQYF
NA TRBJ2-3 TRBV6-6 TRBD2 TGTGCCAGCAGCAACCTTCTAGCGGGGGACACAGATACGCAGTATTTT CASSNLLAGDTDTQYF
NA TRBJ2-1 TRBV29-1 TRBD1 TGCAGCGTTTCGGGCGGGACAGGGTACAATGAGCAGTTCTTC CSVSGGTGYNEQFF
NA TRBJ2-3 TRBV27 NA TGTGCCAGCAGCGCCCGATTGCGAGATACGCAGTATTTT CASSARLRDTQYF
NA TRBJ2-3 TRBV10-3 NA TGTGCCATCAGTGGTGGGAGCGCAGATACGCAGTATTTT CAISGGSADTQYF
NA TRBJ1-1 TRBV14 NA TGTGCCAGCAGCCAAGATCGGGGACAGAACACTGAAGCTTTCTTT CASSQDRGQNTEAFF
once TRBJ1-5 TRBV29-1 NA TGCAGCGTGGGGCAGGGTCTGGACCAGCCCCAGCATTTT CSVGQGLDQPQHF
NA TRBJ2-7 TRBV9 NA TGTGCCAGCAGCTCCGACAGGAACTCCTACGAGCAGTACTTC CASSSDRNSYEQYF
NA TRBJ2-1 TRBV5-8 NA TGTGCCAGCAGCCCCGGGATACTTCCGCAGGGGGGGCAGTTCTTC CASSPGILPQGGQFF
NA TRBJ1-2 TRBV27 TRBD1 TGTGCCAGCAGAATCGGGACAGGGGGAGGCTATGGCTACACCTTC CASRIGTGGGYGYTF
NA TRBJ2-7 TRBV10-3 NA TGTGCCATCAGTGACCCCCGGCGGGAACAGGGGAGGAACTACGAGCAGTACTTC CAISDPRREQGRNYEQYF
few TRBJ2-3 TRBV2 NA TGTGCCAGTAGGGACTCGACTAGCACAGATACGCAGTATTTT CASRDSTSTDTQYF
once TRBJ2-5 TRBV4-1 TRBD2 TGCGCCAGCAGCCAAGTCCTAGCGGGGGGGGTAGAGACCCAGTACTTC CASSQVLAGGVETQYF
NA TRBJ2-4 TRBV9 TRBD2 TGTGCCAGCAGCGTAGAGGCGGGAGTGAAAAACATTCAGTACTTC CASSVEAGVKNIQYF
few TRBJ2-1 TRBV29-1 TRBD2 TGCAGCGTTGGACAGACTAGCGGTAACTCCTACAATGAGCAGTTCTTC CSVGQTSGNSYNEQFF
NA TRBJ2-3 TRBV9 NA TGTGCCAGCAGCGTGCGCCTTGTGGATACGCAGTATTTT CASSVRLVDTQYF
once TRBJ2-1 TRBV10-1 TRBD1 TGCGCCAGCAGTGAGTCGCGGACAGGGGGTGGCAATGAGCAGTTCTTC CASSESRTGGGNEQFF
NA TRBJ2-5 TRBV7-8 TRBD2 TGTGCCAGCAGCTTAGGGAGGGCTAGCGGAGAGACCCAGTACTTC CASSLGRASGETQYF
once TRBJ2-7 TRBV5-1 TRBD2 TGCGCCAGCCGTGCTGGGGGGGAGTCGGGCTACGAGCAGTACTTC CASRAGGESGYEQYF
NA TRBJ2-2 TRBV19 NA TGTGCCAGTAGTAAACCGGGACACAACACCGGGGAGCTGTTTTTT CASSKPGHNTGELFF
NA TRBJ1-1 TRBV5-8 TRBD1 TGTGCCAGCAGCTTCCAGGGGGGCACTGAAGCTTTCTTT CASSFQGGTEAFF
NA TRBJ2-1 TRBV7-8 TRBD2 TGTGCCAGCAGCTTAGGTCTAGCGGGGGGAATGGAGTTCTTC CASSLGLAGGMEFF
NA TRBJ1-2 TRBV27 TRBD1 TGTGCCAGCAGGACAGGGGAGAAGGGGGATGGGGGCTACACCTTC CASRTGEKGDGGYTF
NA TRBJ1-1 TRBV2 TRBD1 TGTGCCAGCAGTGGGAGGACAGGGGGCAGGCATGACACTGAAGCTTTCTTT CASSGRTGGRHDTEAFF
NA TRBJ1-6 TRBV30 TRBD1 TGTGCCTGGAGTGTAGCGACAGGGATTCCACCCCTCCACTTT CAWSVATGIPPLHF
NA TRBJ2-2 TRBV9 TRBD2 TGTGCCAGCAGCGGGACTAGCGGGACTACCGGGGAGCTGTTTTTT CASSGTSGTTGELFF
NA TRBJ1-1 TRBV5-4 NA TGTGCCAGCACAACTTGGGGGGTCGGAGCAGGGACTGAAGCTTTCTTT CASTTWGVGAGTEAFF